Reported below is one TCR beta chain. The data are from a study of blood T cells in healthy people across ages. Through a sample-barcoded 5' primer and a J-beta primer mix, a second PCR was run for roughly 6 to 12 cycles. TCRdb reprocessed the 5' RACE reads with MiXCR, giving one entry per CDR3 protein. The repertoire consists of around 1,000,000 distinct CDR3 sequences, with less than 25% occurring once and the leading ten covering approximately 0.79%. This CDR3 contains 16 residues. V shed 1 base, J shed 1 base, and the junction held 3 bases outside the gene matches. Germline V gives CDR1 SGHVS, CDR2 FQNEAQ. These sequences were also reported in another study, on T cells of mothers and their children.

The chain is built from TRBV7-8 and TRBJ2-4, with 8 bases matching TRBD2. The specimen sequenced was blood. The clonotype comes from a girl aged 2 to 10 in good health. The CDR3: CASSLGVAGAKNIQYF. The CDR3 nucleotides are TGTGCCAGCAGCTTAGGGGTAGCGGGGGCCAAAAACATTCAGTACTTC. Full variable domain (missing parts from reference TRBV7-8 and TRBJ2-4): GAGVSQSPRYKVAKRGQDVALRCDPISGHVSLFWYQQALGQGPEFLTYFQNEAQLDKSGLPSDRFFAERPEGSVSTLKIQRTQQEDSAVYLCASSLGVAGAKNIQYFGAGTRLSVL.